This section outlines one T cell receptor (beta chain) sequence together with its context. The investigators split CD4+ cells into a CD45RA+ naive subset and a CD45RA-negative memory subset. The data were obtained in a study of shared clonotypes between healthy human individuals. Some clones are missing from TCRdb's copy, which holds only in-frame ones; the method was immunoSEQ multiplex PCR. The sample yields approximately 2.1 million clones, approximately 95% seen once. CDR1 and CDR2 (germline): SGHAT, FQNNGV. The V end lost 3 bases, the J end lost 5 bases, and 10 bases lay between the germline ends. The CDR3 spans 13 residues.

The chain has TRBV11-2 and TRBJ2-5; D possibly corresponds to TRBD1 (5 bases). This clonotype was obtained from a man younger than 30 in good health. Some clones in this sample may be carry-over from other donors' samples. The specimen sequenced was naive CD4+ T cells from PBMCs. Sample subset: CD45RA+ positively selected. The CDR3 spells CASSFGHGETQYF. CDR3 DNA: TGTGCCAGCAGCTTCGGACACGGGGAGACCCAGTACTTC.